This is a list of T cell receptor beta chains from one sample in a study of human T cells and chemical hapten exposure. TCRdb analysed the RACE reads with MiXCR anew, one entry per CDR3 protein. The sample includes tens of thousands of distinct CDR3 sequences, 8% to 10% of them seen just once. Sequencing used whole blood, obtained in connection with sensitization to the hapten diphenylcyclopropenone (DPC). The source of these receptors is a woman aged 40 to 50 with alopecia areata. Some clones in this sample may be carry-over from other donors' samples. CDR3s include the opening cysteine and the closing phenylalanine or tryptophan. Fields, in order: D gene, V gene, CDR3 protein. A D gene is named only where the DNA matches it firmly.

- TRBV4-3 CASSQDLGVAYEQYF
- TRBV6-6 CASSYTSYNEQFF
- TRBV6-5 CASSYGAGQTTEAFF
- TRBV11-2 CASSLGWGTAYIQYF
- TRBV6-2/TRBV6-3 CASNPGSGTYEQYF
- TRBV20-1 CSAPEAGGQKNIQYF
- TRBV2 CASSESGQNTGELFF
- TRBV20-1 CSASDLGGADTQYF
- TRBV6-2/TRBV6-3 CASSLASYNQPQHF
TRBD1 TRBV7-9 CASSDNRQGPYNEQFF